The sequence of this T cell receptor (beta chain) was determined in a study of PD-L1 blockade in urothelial cancer. Study context: Samples came from 3 weeks, at the second dose, and 6 weeks into treatment. The study recovered a median of around 150,000 T cells per blood sample.

Germline loops: CDR1 MDHEN, CDR2 SYDVKM. The CDR3 totals 15 residues. The J segment lost 2 bases and the V segment lost 5 bases, leaving 7 bases of the junction unmatched. The number of samples from each patient was between 1 and 8, taken pretreatment and on-treatment. Each PCR had synthetic TCR analog templates added to it as a spike-in. TCRdb keeps only in-frame clones here, not all; method: immunoSEQ multiplex PCR. The sample yields about 81,000 clones, more than 85% seen once. Sequences were derived from PBMCs, sampled around atezolizumab (anti-PD-L1) treatment. This TCR came from a man between 60 and 75 years old with urothelial cancer. The chain carries TRBV28 and TRBJ2-7; TRBD2 matches 9 bases. CDR3 residues: CASSIAGTSPYEQYF. The CDR3 DNA reads TGTGCCAGCAGTATCGCCGGGACTAGCCCCTACGAGCAGTACTTC.